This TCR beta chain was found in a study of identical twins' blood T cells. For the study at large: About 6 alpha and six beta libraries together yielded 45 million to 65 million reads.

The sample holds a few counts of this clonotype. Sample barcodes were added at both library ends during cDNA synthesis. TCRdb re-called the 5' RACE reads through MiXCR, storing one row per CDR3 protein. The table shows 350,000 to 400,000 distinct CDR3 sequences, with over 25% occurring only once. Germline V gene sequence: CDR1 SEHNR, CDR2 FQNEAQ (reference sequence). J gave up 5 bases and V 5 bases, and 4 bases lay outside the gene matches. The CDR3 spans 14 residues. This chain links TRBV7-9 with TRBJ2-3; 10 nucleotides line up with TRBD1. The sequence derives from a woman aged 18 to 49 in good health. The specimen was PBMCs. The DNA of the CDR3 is TGTGCCAGCAGCATTGGACAGGGGGAAGATACGCAGTATTTT. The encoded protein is CASSIGQGEDTQYF.